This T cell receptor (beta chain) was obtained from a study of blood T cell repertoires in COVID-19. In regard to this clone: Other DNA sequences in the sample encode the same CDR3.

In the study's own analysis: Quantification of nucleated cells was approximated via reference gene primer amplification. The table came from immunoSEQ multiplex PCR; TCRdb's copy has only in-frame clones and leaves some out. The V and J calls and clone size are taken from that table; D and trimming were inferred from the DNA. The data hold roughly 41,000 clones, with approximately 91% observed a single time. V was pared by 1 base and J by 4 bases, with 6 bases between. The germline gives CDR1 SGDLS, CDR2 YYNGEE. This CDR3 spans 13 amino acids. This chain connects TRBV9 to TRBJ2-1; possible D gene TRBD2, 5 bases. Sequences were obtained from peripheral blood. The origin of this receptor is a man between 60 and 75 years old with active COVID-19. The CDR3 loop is CASSVSGYNEQFF. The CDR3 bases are TGTGCCAGCAGCGTAAGCGGATACAATGAGCAGTTCTTC.